A selection of T cell receptor beta chains follows, all from one sample in a study of regulatory T cells in long-lasting Graves disease. TCRdb independently ran MiXCR on the multiplex PCR reads; one entry per CDR3 protein. Found here are roughly 510,000 distinct CDR3 sequences, 16% of them singletons; the top ten hold about 11%. The sample was also reused in another study, on T cells in Graves' hyperthyroidism and ophthalmopathy.

Here the sequenced sample was peripheral blood mononuclear cells (PBMCs), taken at new diagnosis, from a patient treated with antithyroid drugs. The origin of the receptors is a man aged 18 to 30 with Graves disease. Each CDR3 is given with its conserved first and last residue. D genes are given only for firm matches. Expanded clones get a size class; other rows say once, few or many, or leave the size out.

d_call j_call cdr3_length v_call clone_size cdr3_aa cdr3_nt
. TRBJ1-2 13 TRBV14 few CASSQEGNYGYTF TGTGCCAGCAGCCAAGAGGGGAACTATGGCTACACCTTC
TRBD1 TRBJ1-1 13 TRBV27 few CASSLGTGFEAFF TGTGCCAGCAGTTTAGGGACAGGATTTGAGGCTTTCTTT
. TRBJ2-4 17 TRBV5-6 . CASSLSFGTLAKNIQYF TGTGCCAGCAGCTTGTCTTTCGGGACCCTGGCCAAAAACATTCAGTACTTC
. TRBJ1-2 13 TRBV7-9 . CASSFAGSYGYTF TGTGCCAGCAGCTTTGCGGGGAGTTATGGCTACACCTTC
. TRBJ1-1 17 TRBV6-2/TRBV6-3 many CASSPSRRGGMNTEAFF TGTGCCAGCAGTCCATCCCGCCGGGGGGGCATGAACACTGAAGCTTTCTTT
. TRBJ1-1 14 TRBV12-3/TRBV12-4 many CASSLRRMNTEAFF TGTGCCAGCAGTTTACGGCGCATGAACACTGAAGCTTTCTTT
. TRBJ2-7 15 TRBV6-2/TRBV6-3 many CASSEPLVGYYEQYF TGTGCCAGCAGTGAACCCCTAGTGGGGTACTACGAGCAGTACTTC
. TRBJ2-1 14 TRBV20-1 . CSAVPQSRLGEQFF TGCAGTGCCGTACCCCAGTCCCGCCTCGGTGAGCAGTTCTTC
TRBD1 TRBJ1-2 13 TRBV27 many CASRLGTGEGYTF TGTGCCAGCAGGCTCGGGACAGGGGAAGGCTACACCTTC
. TRBJ2-3 12 TRBV20-1 many CSARGSTDTQYF TGCAGTGCTAGAGGGTCGACAGATACGCAGTATTTT
TRBD1 TRBJ2-1 16 TRBV5-6 . CASSHPGTGGDNEQFF TGTGCCAGCAGCCACCCCGGGACAGGGGGGGACAATGAGCAGTTCTTC
TRBD2 TRBJ2-1 19 TRBV6-1 few CASSSAHASGRSSYNEQFF TGTGCCAGCAGCTCAGCCCACGCTAGCGGGAGGAGCTCCTACAATGAGCAGTTCTTC
TRBD1 TRBJ2-1 14 TRBV29-1 . CSVDIGTGMNEQFF TGCAGCGTTGATATTGGGACAGGGATGAATGAGCAGTTCTTC
. TRBJ2-7 13 TRBV11-2 many CASSLGHSYEQYF TGTGCCAGCAGCTTAGGTCACAGCTACGAGCAGTACTTC
. TRBJ2-1 14 TRBV11-2 many CASSSRGGGNEQFF TGTGCCAGCAGCTCCAGGGGGGGGGGGAATGAGCAGTTCTTC
. TRBJ2-6 16 TRBV27 . CASSPTAVSGANVLTF TGTGCCAGCAGTCCAACGGCAGTCTCTGGGGCCAACGTCCTGACTTTC
. TRBJ1-5 17 TRBV5-1 . CASSLFRDPTGDQPQHF TGTGCCAGCAGCTTGTTCAGGGATCCCACTGGGGATCAGCCCCAGCATTTT
. TRBJ1-5 15 TRBV27 many CASSLSGGSNQPQHF TGTGCCAGCAGTTTAAGTGGGGGTAGCAATCAGCCCCAGCATTTT
. TRBJ2-2 18 TRBV10-3 . CAISDSETRTRNTGELFF TGTGCCATCAGTGACTCCGAGACTCGGACACGGAACACCGGGGAGCTGTTTTTT
. TRBJ2-3 13 TRBV11-1 many CASSSDYGDTQYF TGTGCCAGCAGCTCGGACTATGGAGATACGCAGTATTTT
. TRBJ2-5 12 TRBV7-9 . CASSLDSRAQYF TGTGCCAGCAGCTTGGACAGTCGGGCCCAGTACTTC
TRBD2 TRBJ2-1 14 TRBV5-1 many CASSLELAGVEQFF TGCGCCAGCAGCTTGGAGCTAGCGGGAGTCGAGCAGTTCTTC
. TRBJ1-1 13 TRBV29-1 many CSVAGRMNTEAFF TGCAGCGTTGCAGGAAGGATGAACACTGAAGCTTTCTTT
. TRBJ2-1 14 TRBV28 many CASSLSNTGNEQFF TGTGCCAGCAGTTTATCTAATACGGGCAATGAGCAGTTCTTC
. TRBJ2-2 11 TRBV7-3 few CASENTGELFF TGTGCCAGCGAAAACACCGGGGAGCTGTTTTTT
. TRBJ1-5 15 TRBV11-2 few CASSPDGWSNQPQHF TGTGCCAGCAGCCCGGACGGGTGGAGCAATCAGCCCCAGCATTTT
. TRBJ2-7 15 TRBV11-1 many CASSLDWGSSYEQYF TGTGCCAGCAGCTTAGATTGGGGGAGCTCCTACGAGCAGTACTTC
TRBD1 TRBJ2-6 16 TRBV20-1 . CSARTDRGSGANVLTF TGCAGTGCGAGGACGGACAGGGGATCTGGGGCCAACGTCCTGACTTTC
. TRBJ1-5 15 TRBV20-1 . CSARLQSDSNQPQHF TGCAGTGCTAGACTGCAGTCGGACAGCAATCAGCCCCAGCATTTT
. TRBJ2-1 15 TRBV6-2/TRBV6-3 many CASSYIGASADEQFF TGTGCCAGCAGTTACATTGGGGCTAGCGCCGATGAGCAGTTCTTC
. TRBJ1-1 14 TRBV12-3/TRBV12-4 many CASSPGSQGTEAFF TGTGCCAGCAGTCCGGGATCCCAGGGCACTGAAGCTTTCTTT
. TRBJ2-1 12 TRBV20-1 many CSARDMRRLQFF TGCAGTGCTAGAGATATGAGGCGTTTGCAGTTCTTC
TRBD2 TRBJ2-5 21 TRBV10-1 few CASSAPYRPTTTSGARETQYF TGCGCCAGCAGTGCCCCCTACCGCCCAACTACAACTAGCGGGGCCCGAGAGACCCAGTACTTC
. TRBJ2-5 11 TRBV6-1 few CASTQVTTQYF TGTGCCAGCACGCAGGTGACGACCCAGTACTTC
TRBD2 TRBJ2-1 16 TRBV3-1 few CASSQGLAGTGNEQFF TGTGCCAGCAGCCAAGGACTAGCGGGAACCGGCAATGAGCAGTTCTTC
. TRBJ2-1 14 TRBV6-2/TRBV6-3 few CASSPDSHYNEQFF TGTGCCAGCAGCCCCGACAGCCATTACAATGAGCAGTTCTTC
. TRBJ2-7 16 TRBV7-9 many CASSPQGIASYYEQYF TGTGCCAGCAGCCCCCAGGGGATAGCGTCATACTACGAGCAGTACTTC
. TRBJ2-2 13 TRBV19 few CASTTLNTGELFF TGTGCCAGTACTACGCTGAACACCGGGGAGCTGTTTTTT
TRBD2 TRBJ2-5 15 TRBV7-3 . CASRLAGGPEQTQYF TGTGCCAGCAGGTTAGCGGGAGGGCCGGAACAGACCCAGTACTTC
. TRBJ2-7 16 TRBV18 many CASSPVTGTDSYEQYF TGTGCCAGCTCACCAGTTACAGGGACGGATTCCTACGAGCAGTACTTC
. TRBJ2-1 17 TRBV28 . CASSLRFLASSYNEQFF TGTGCCAGCAGTTTACGGTTTCTAGCATCCTCCTACAATGAGCAGTTCTTC
. TRBJ1-1 13 TRBV29-1 many CSAGGVMNTEAFF TGCAGCGCGGGGGGAGTCATGAACACTGAAGCTTTCTTT